This T cell receptor (beta chain) was identified during a study of shared clonotypes between healthy human individuals (dated by TCRdb to about 2020). For the wider study: Three men and a couple of women, aged 18 to 49 years, made up the cohort. For each donor, three plates each were used for CD4 naive and CD4 memory, two plates were used for CD8 naive, and one plate was used for CD8 memory. Between about 0.85 and 10 billion PBMCs per donor were obtained by leukapheresis. To increase sequencing depth and limit assay-specific biases, TCR repertoire library preparation and sequencing were carried out by different laboratories using diverse techniques. To estimate repertoire size and how much clonotype sharing occurs between individuals, the study deeply sequenced the blood TCR repertoires of about five healthy adults.

Findings and caveats that apply to the study as a whole: Because the study included a small number of donors, the genetic and exposure-history diversity represented was limited. Pairwise subsampling indicated that sequencing depth was expected to affect the degree of clonotype sharing among donors. Higher generation probabilities were observed for clonotypes shared by all four sorted-subset donors than for non-shared clonotypes. Across a few donors, about 4.5% of naive CD4, roughly 3.3% of naive CD8, 2.3% of memory CD4, and 0.4% to 0.45% of memory CD8 clonotypes were shared. Only blood was sampled, and tissue TCR repertoires likely differ from those in blood. Rarefaction of sorted-subset datasets indicated incomplete sequencing despite the large sequencing depth. Estimated clonotype richness was generally larger for naive than for memory subsets.

TCR CDR3 regions were amplified from genomic DNA by multiplex PCR using the deep immunoSEQ assay. Extracted genomic DNA from each cell subset was spread evenly across all wells of several immunoSEQ 96-well plates, with each plate serving as a replicate. Each replicate PCR for sorted subsets received about 0.2 ug genomic DNA, equal to about 30,000 T cell genomes. Purified libraries were quantified with a Qubit 3.0 fluorometer, sized on a Bioanalyzer 2100, and re-quantified with the KAPA Library Quantification kit. A separate single-read 150-cycle Illumina NextSeq 550 flow cell was used to sequence each immunoSEQ 96-well plate. On the study's bioinformatics: Because the immunoSEQ output held only junctional sequences and lacked quality scores, the filtering could not match the filtering applied to full-length reads. To assign V/J genes and CDR3, sequences were annotated using PyIR, a Python wrapper for IgBLAST v1.9, with IMGT germline references. Any read was removed if the V/J assignment was weak (E-value above 1e-6), the CDR3 was missing, or the read contained stop codons, out-of-frame junctions, or ambiguous translated residues. V3J clonotypes were defined as sequences sharing the same inferred V gene, J gene, and CDR3 amino acid sequence. Percentage overlap between repertoires was calculated by dividing the number of shared unique clonotypes by the size of the smaller repertoire. Three approaches were used to assess repertoire richness: RTK rarefaction, the Chao1 estimator, and Recon v2.1 estimates of unobserved clonotypes. Generation probabilities were computed with OLGA for all TCRbeta clonotypes obtained by the gDNA method from several donors. Imported from immuneACCESS, the table was reduced by TCRdb to in-frame sequences with V and J called. These copies leave out some clones; in studies compared against another copy, an unresolved V gene accounts for under half, and the cause of the remainder is not known. D and trimming come from the DNA, and the V and J calls and clone size come from that table. This sample is represented by around 2,000,000 clones; about 93% of them were singletons. The ten largest clones represent 1.5% to 2% of the sample.

CD8 naive samples were CD45RO-negative cells positively selected for CCR7, giving a CD45RA+CCR7+ population that excluded TemRA cells. Healthy HIV-negative adults with no recently reported acute infections or vaccinations were included as donors. Every donor was a Caucasian adult residing in Nashville, Tennessee, USA. Blood was collected by leukapheresis, and PBMCs were isolated by Ficoll-Histopaque density gradient centrifugation and then cryopreserved in liquid nitrogen vapor phase. Analytical flow cytometry was used to check the purity and quantity of every magnetically sorted T cell population. Genomic DNA was isolated from each sorted fraction and quantified by UV absorbance on a Nanodrop 2000c. Worth noting for this clone: The clone's antigen remains unknown. Qualities for individual bases were not recorded, and no much larger clone is one base off.

CDR1 and CDR2, per the germline V gene, are SGHTA and FQGNSA. Trimming leaves V shorter by 2 bases and J shorter by 9 bases, with the junction holding 5 bases beyond the gene matches. CDR3 length: 14 amino acids, cysteine to phenylalanine. Here the CDR3 DNA is all that survives: 42 bases in frame from base 1. The sequencing input was naive CD8+ T cells from PBMCs. According to the study, the label for this sample's cell subset or site signals: CD45RA+CCR7+. The V and J genes are TRBV7-2 and TRBJ2-1, and 9 junctional nucleotides match TRBD2. The receptor's source is a man aged 18 to 30 in good health. Some clones in this sample may be carry-over from other donors' samples. The CDR3 is CASSLIAGVGEQFF. The base sequence is TGTGCCAGCAGCTTAATAGCGGGAGTGGGTGAGCAGTTCTTC.